One sample yielded the 18 T cell receptor beta chains listed below, sequenced in a study of T cells in Graves' hyperthyroidism and ophthalmopathy. RNA transcripts served as the template for amplifying TCR beta CDR3 regions. First-round RT-PCR with HTBI primers amplified the TCR CDR3 region. TCRdb re-analysed the multiplex PCR reads in MiXCR, keeping a single row per CDR3 protein. This table holds approximately 640,000 distinct CDR3 sequences, roughly 17% found once. The sample taken for sequencing was blood. The source is a man aged 50-60 years with Graves' hyperthyroidism.

The V and J genes are TRBV5-1 and TRBJ2-2; 16 positions match TRBD2. V lost 4 bases, J lost 3 bases, and 9 bases stayed unmatched. The CDR3 sequence is 19 residues long. The germline V gene has CDR1 SGHRS and CDR2 YFSETQ. In DNA, the CDR3 is TGCGCCAGCAGCCTTCATGGGACTAGCGGGAGGGCCGACACCGGGGAGCTGTTTTTT. Amino acid sequence: CASSLHGTSGRADTGELFF.

This clonotype appeared a few times. The CDR3 sequence: CASSLRLAEYYEQYF. DNA of the CDR3: TGTGCCAGCAGCTTGAGGCTAGCGGAATATTACGAGCAGTACTTC. The chain links TRBV7-2 to TRBJ2-7; 7 positions match TRBD2. Looked up from germline, CDR1 is SGHTA and CDR2 is FQGNSA. J was trimmed by 4 bases and V by 3 bases; bases with no gene match: 9. The CDR3 sequence is 15 residues long. Filled out from reference TRBV7-2 and TRBJ2-7, the complete variable domain reads GAGVSQSPSNKVTEKGKDVELRCDPISGHTALYWYRQSLGQGLEFLIYFQGNSAPDKSGLPSDRFSAERTGGSVSTLTIQRTQQEDSAVYLCASSLRLAEYYEQYFGPGTRLTVT.

The table lists this clonotype with a count of one. Without the conserved terminal phenylalanine or tryptophan, this CDR3 likely stems from a read error. V gene TRBV7-3 combines with J gene TRBJ2-1; weak D call: TRBD2 (7 bases). Trimming removed 5 bases at V and 4 bases at J, with 18 bases between. The CDR3 is made up of 16 amino acids. From germline, CDR1 is SGHTA and CDR2 FQGTGA. CDR3 protein: CASSPGRGGIYNEQFS. The CDR3 DNA follows: TGTGCCAGCAGCCCTGGGAGGGGGGGCATATACAATGAGCAGTTCTCC.

This clonotype showed up many times. This rearrangement joins TRBV28 to TRBJ2-3; possibly TRBD1 for D (6 bases). Germline lookup yields CDR1 MDHEN and CDR2 SYDVKM. Trimming left V 3 bases short and J 3 bases short, with 13 bases between. The CDR3 contains 15 residues. CDR3: CASSFQGKETDTQYF. Here the CDR3 DNA reads TGTGCCAGCAGTTTTCAGGGGAAAGAAACAGATACGCAGTATTTT.

This clonotype came up many times. CDR3 coding DNA: TGTGCCAGCAGTTCAACAGGATCGTCTGGAAACACCATATATTTT. This translates into CASSSTGSSGNTIYF. The genes are TRBV27 and TRBJ1-3; maybe TRBD1 (5 bases). The CDR3 is 15 residues long. Germline loops: CDR1 MNHEY, CDR2 SMNVEV (reference sequence). The germline V and J ends were trimmed by 4 bases and 1 base, with 11 bases remaining between them.

This clonotype was detected ten times or more. V usage is TRBV27 and J usage is TRBJ1-2; D possibly corresponds to TRBD1 (6 bases). V was pared by 3 bases and J by 3 bases, with 17 bases between. Germline V gene data show CDR1 as MNHEY and CDR2 as SMNVEV (reference sequence). This CDR3 contains 16 residues. CDR3 loop: CASSFSQEDRHYGYTF. CDR3 nucleotides: TGTGCCAGCAGTTTCTCCCAAGAGGACAGACACTATGGCTACACCTTC.

This clonotype has ten or more counts. The chain uses TRBV3-1 and TRBJ1-2, with 8 bases that match TRBD1. The junction had 6 bases not matched to a gene; V was cut back by 4 bases and J by 8 bases. The length of the CDR3 is 13 residues. Germline CDR1 LGHDT, CDR2 YNNKEL (reference sequence). Here the CDR3 reads CASSLRTGLGYTF. The DNA of the CDR3 is TGTGCCAGCAGCCTAAGGACAGGGTTGGGCTACACCTTC.

Concerning this clonotype: This may be a read error: a much more frequent sequence differs by one nucleotide. The rearrangement uses TRBV6-5 and TRBJ2-7; TRBD2 is a possible D gene (6 bases). The tail of the sequence fits TRBJ2-1 better, so the J call may be wrong. Germline CDR1 and CDR2: MNHEY and SVGAGI. The CDR3 covers 13 residues. The CDR3 DNA reads as TGTGCCAGCAGTTACGTTAGCGGTTACGAGCAGTTCTTC. Translation: CASSYVSGYEQFF.

CDR3 sequence reads: CATSEEGTSHQGEQFF. CDR3 nucleotides: TGTGCCACCAGTGAGGAAGGGACTAGCCACCAGGGTGAGCAGTTCTTC. The chain employs TRBV24-1 and TRBJ2-1; 9 bases line up with TRBD2. Trimming at V came to 4 bases and at J to 9 bases, leaving 12 bases not matched to a gene. CDR1 and CDR2 (germline): KGHDR, SFDVKD. This CDR3 has 16 amino acids.

This chain connects TRBV11-3 to TRBJ1-4; D uncertain. Germline V gene lookup returns CDR1 SGHNT and CDR2 YENEEA. V lost 6 bases, J lost 7 bases, and 9 bases lay in between. CDR3 size: 12 residues. The CDR3 DNA reads as TGTGCCAGCAGACCCGACGGTGAAAAACTGTTTTTT. Translation gives CASRPDGEKLFF.

This clonotype has only a few counts. The chain links TRBV20-1 to TRBJ2-1; 12 bases fit TRBD2. This CDR3 has 17 residues. Unmatched junction bases numbered 8, after V lost 0 bases and J lost 5 bases. Germline V lookup: CDR1 DFQATT, CDR2 SNEGSKA (reference sequence). The CDR3 loop is CSARDSRTSGTNNEQFF. The CDR3 DNA reads TGCAGTGCTAGAGATAGTAGGACTAGCGGGACTAACAATGAGCAGTTCTTC.

There are a few counts of this clonotype. This may arise from a read error, as a much more abundant clone is one base away. This chain joins TRBV10-3 and TRBJ2-7; either TRBD1 or TRBD2 may supply D (5 bases each). The CDR3 runs to 17 residues. Germline lookup yields CDR1 ENHRY and CDR2 SYGVKD. The CDR3 loop is CAIGETSPGTDVYEQYF. The CDR3 DNA is TGTGCCATCGGTGAGACCTCCCCCGGGACGGACGTCTACGAGCAGTACTTC.

CDR3 amino acids: CASSGGRADTQYF. The CDR3 region has the DNA TGTGCCAGCAGTGGGGGGCGAGCAGATACGCAGTATTTT. V is TRBV6-1 and J is TRBJ2-3, with D possibly TRBD1 on 6 matching bases. The germline gives CDR1 MNHNS, CDR2 SASEGT. The V end lost 4 bases, the J end lost 4 bases, and 9 bases lay between the germline ends. There are 13 residues in the CDR3.

This clonotype was counted a few times. The genes are TRBV20-1 and TRBJ2-2; tentative D call: TRBD2 (7 bases). The germline V gene encodes CDR1 DFQATT and CDR2 SNEGSKA (reference sequence). Trimming left V 0 bases short and J 4 bases short, with 9 bases between. The CDR3 runs to 14 residues. The CDR3: CSARDRGGTGELFF. In DNA form, the CDR3 reads TGCAGTGCTAGAGATAGGGGGGGCACCGGGGAGCTGTTTTTT.

In its sample, this clonotype was seen many times. V is TRBV2 and J is TRBJ2-3; TRBD2 matches 10 bases. Looked up from germline, CDR1 is SNHLY and CDR2 is FYNNEI. The CDR3 is 19 residues long. V dropped 3 bases and J dropped 5; count of bases not matched to a gene: 17. The chain's CDR3 is CASSDPGSLAGVRGDTQYF. The CDR3 nucleotides read TGTGCCAGCAGTGATCCCGGATCTCTAGCGGGGGTCAGAGGAGATACGCAGTATTTT.

This clonotype occurred many times. The rearrangement joins TRBV20-1 to TRBJ2-7, with a weak D call TRBD2 (5 bases). Germline CDR1 is DFQATT and CDR2 is SNEGSKA (reference sequence). CDR3 length: 14 residues. The ends were cut back, 6 bases at V and 2 bases at J, with 17 bases in the middle. CDR3 loop: CSAGGPGGTYEQYF. CDR3 DNA: TGCAGTGCCGGAGGCCCGGGCGGCACCTACGAGCAGTACTTC.

In this sample, this clonotype turned up once. The chain couples TRBV28 to TRBJ2-7; TRBD1 matches at 12 bases. The V segment lost 5 bases and the J segment 6 bases; nucleotides outside the gene matches: 8. Germline-derived CDR1 and CDR2 are MDHEN and SYDVKM. This CDR3 has 15 residues. This CDR3 is CASSTIGTGGLEQYF. Here the CDR3 DNA reads TGTGCCAGCAGTACGATCGGGACAGGGGGCCTCGAGCAGTACTTC. Drawing the rest from reference TRBV28 and TRBJ2-7, the complete variable domain is DVKVTQSSRYLVKRTGEKVFLECVQDMDHENMFWYRQDPGLGLRLIYFSYDVKMKEKGDIPEGYSVSREKKERFSLILESASTNQTSMYLCASSTIGTGGLEQYFGPGTRLTVT.

The table lists this clonotype with many counts. DNA for the CDR3: TGTGCCACGCCGTTGGGGAACACTGAAGCTTTCTTT. This translates into CATPLGNTEAFF. The chain uses TRBV24-1 and TRBJ1-1, with D hard to call. The V gene's germline CDR1 is KGHDR and CDR2 SFDVKD. CDR3 length equals 12 residues. Between the trimmed V and J ends, which lost 10 bases and 1 base, there was a span of 9 bases.